Here is one TCR beta chain with its context. Its antigen remains unknown. This entry belongs to a study of OX40 agonist ivuxolimab in advanced cancers. Study results and limitations: At 0.1 to 3.0 mg/kg and by week 6, clonal expansion occurred in CD4+ and CD8+ blood T cells.

TCRdb's table, derived via immunoSEQ multiplex PCR, lists solely in-frame clones and lacks some. Of under 80,000 clones in the sample, roughly 86% were seen once. This sample comprised CD4+ or CD8+ T cells sorted from blood, obtained in a trial of the OX40 agonist ivuxolimab. This clonotype was sampled from an adult with an advanced solid tumor such as melanoma, head and neck, liver or kidney cancer.

CDR3 coding DNA: TGTGCCAGCAAAGCACTAACCGACAATGAGCAGTTCTTC. Residues: CASKALTDNEQFF. This chain links TRBV7-2 with TRBJ2-1; D not certain. The CDR3 runs to 13 residues. CDR1 and CDR2 (germline): SGHTA, FQGNSA. Trimming stripped 7 bases from V and 5 bases from J, with 12 bases between.